The 6 T cell receptor beta chains presented below share a single source sample, sequenced in a study of molecular identifiers for immune sequencing clone quantification. TCRdb reprocessed the PCR reads with MiXCR, giving one entry per CDR3 protein. The sample yields over 600,000 distinct CDR3 sequences, 15% to 20% seen once. Sequencing was performed on naive CD8+ T cells from blood, with Jurkat cell RNA spiked in. Noted subset: FACS-sorted CD8+CD4-CCR7+CD45RA+ naive T cells. Receptor source: a human donor in good health. Some libraries in this study had Jurkat cell RNA spiked in.

This clonotype has ten or more counts. CDR3 residues: CASSGLAAKNIQYF. As DNA, the CDR3 is TGTGCCAGCAGCGGGTTGGCGGCCAAAAACATTCAGTACTTC. This chain joins TRBV28 and TRBJ2-4; D remains unclear. Germline CDR1 and CDR2: MDHEN and SYDVKM. This CDR3 is built from 14 residues. The V end lost 6 bases, the J end lost 1 base, and 10 bases lay between the germline ends.

In its sample, this clonotype was seen many times. The chain uses TRBV4-1 and TRBJ2-7; TRBD1 is a possible D gene (5 bases). The CDR3 runs 15 residues. Germline CDR1 MGHRA, CDR2 YSYEKL. V lost 6 bases and J lost 4, with 19 bases in between. The CDR3 region has the DNA TGCGCCAGCAGTCTTTGGAAGGGGCTCGGGTACGAGCAGTACTTC. Translated, it gives CASSLWKGLGYEQYF.

This clonotype was recorded at least ten times. The chain uses TRBV5-8 and TRBJ2-3, with 11 bases lining up with TRBD2. With 2 bases clipped from V and 2 bases from J, the junction kept 4 bases outside the gene matches. The CDR3 is 16 residues long. Germline V gives CDR1 SGHTS, CDR2 YDEGEE. The CDR3 coding sequence is TGTGCCAGCAGCTTAGAGACTAGCGGGGTCACAGATACGCAGTATTTT. Its translation: CASSLETSGVTDTQYF.

About this clonotype itself: This may stem from a read error, because a much larger clone lies one nucleotide away. The chain joins TRBV18 to TRBJ2-7, with D tentatively TRBD2 (6 bases). Germline V lookup: CDR1 KGHSH, CDR2 LQKENI. This CDR3 contains 15 residues. CDR3 sequence (DNA): TGTGCCGGCTCACCTAGTCTCCGGGAGTGGTACGAGCAGTACTTC. Its translation is CAGSPSLREWYEQYF.

This clonotype was found many times. The chain recombines TRBV9 with TRBJ1-1; possibly TRBD1 for D (6 bases). Germline values: CDR1 SGDLS, CDR2 YYNGEE. V lost 3 bases, J lost 7 bases, and 19 bases lay in between. CDR3 size: 15 residues. CDR3 region: CASSETVQGLGEAFF. DNA for the CDR3: TGTGCCAGCAGCGAGACGGTACAGGGTCTGGGTGAAGCTTTCTTT.

There are many counts of this clonotype. CDR3 nucleotides: TGTGCCAGCAGAAGGAGGACAGTTAAGAACACTGAAGCTTTCTTT. It specifies CASRRRTVKNTEAFF. The chain carries TRBV28 and TRBJ1-1, with D maybe TRBD1 (6 bases). CDR3 length: 15 amino acids. The germline CDR1 and CDR2 sequences are MDHEN and SYDVKM. Trimming stripped 6 bases from V and 1 base from J, with 15 bases between.